This TCR beta chain emerged from a study of CD8 T cells in Susac syndrome. RNA in amounts of about 0.45 to 1 ug was reverse transcribed with random hexamers. It was immunoSEQ multiplex PCR that amplified TCR beta CDR3 across 54 Vbeta and 13 Jbeta. TCRdb passed the immunoSEQ multiplex PCR reads through MiXCR, listing each CDR3 protein once. The sample consists of about 200,000 distinct CDR3 sequences, around 95% of them appearing once. This clonotype was picked up a small number of times. TEMRA cells were enriched by FACS, and CD4+ and CD8+ T cells were negatively isolated. The specimen was CD4+ T cells from PBMCs. The origin of this receptor is a human donor in good health.

The CDR3 sequence: CASSQGGQPQHF. CDR3 DNA sequence: TGTGCCAGCAGCCAGGGTGGTCAGCCCCAGCATTTT. The rearrangement uses TRBV3-1 and TRBJ1-5, with unresolved D. The ends were cut back, 3 bases at V and 6 bases at J, with 6 bases in the middle. Germline CDR1 reads LGHDT; CDR2 reads YNNKEL (reference sequence). The CDR3 contains 12 residues.